This T cell receptor (beta chain) was sequenced for a study of blood T cell repertoires in COVID-19. The CDR3 is 15 residues long. Trimming took 1 base from V and 0 from J, leaving 7 bases between them. In germline, CDR1 is LGHDT, CDR2 YNNKEL (reference sequence). Details on this clone: This CDR3 is also generated by other DNA sequences in the sample.

Profiling relied on immunoSEQ multiplex PCR, and the TCRdb table lists in-frame clones only, not all of them. The sample consists of about 250,000 clones, just under 85% of them appearing once. The specimen was peripheral blood. This clonotype was sampled from a man at least 80 years old with acute or convalescent COVID-19. The rearrangement links TRBV3-1 (or the pseudogene TRBV3-2) to TRBJ1-3; D call uncertain. DNA for the CDR3: TGTGCCAGCAGCCAAGTGGGGAGCTCTGGAAACACCATATATTTT. It codes for CASSQVGSSGNTIYF.